The entry below describes one T cell receptor beta chain. No antigen is known for it. Researchers ran the PCR with 60 Vbeta and 13 Jbeta primers. Sequenced by immunoSEQ multiplex PCR; TCRdb stores in-frame clones only, minus some. The data contain 100,000 to 150,000 clones, just over 15% of them seen just once; the ten biggest clones take up 1.5% to 2%. This sample stems from a study of cytomegalovirus exposure and HLA in healthy donors. Study outcomes and limitations: Researchers counted roughly 150 TCR beta chains as cytomegalovirus-associated. The authors later found TCR association rates varying by HLA locus, with DRB1 most and HLA-C fewest. Donors belonging to an Asian-associated ancestry cluster reportedly showed fewer N-insertions in productive TCRs than the roughly 680-donor mean, according to what a later analysis found.

V was pared by 2 bases and J by 7 bases, with 5 bases of the junction left unmatched. The length of the CDR3 is 13 residues. CDR1 is MNHEY and CDR2 is SVGAGI in the germline V gene. The sequence was obtained from a woman between 18 and 29 years old in good health and CMV-seronegative. This sequence joins TRBV6-5 and TRBJ2-7; 7 positions agree with TRBD2. Sequencing was performed on PBMCs. The CDR3 bases are TGTGCCAGCAGTTACGGGCGGGGAGGGGAGCAGTACTTC. Protein product: CASSYGRGGEQYF.